Shown below are 23 T cell receptor beta chains from a single sample sequenced in a study of blood T cell repertoires in COVID-19. This table comes from immunoSEQ multiplex PCR, and its TCRdb copy is limited to in-frame clones, with some not included. The table has about 230,000 clones, less than 90% seen once. Sequenced material: peripheral blood. The receptors derive from a woman of 80 years or more with active or convalescent COVID-19.

The chain carries TRBV18 and TRBJ2-2; D is unresolved. Germline V lookup: CDR1 KGHSH, CDR2 LQKENI. The CDR3 runs 11 residues. V lost 3 bases, J lost 6 bases, and 2 bases lay in between. Written as DNA, the CDR3 is TGTGCCAGCTCACCCTCCGGGGAGCTGTTTTTT. This codes for CASSPSGELFF. The full variable domain, its missing parts supplied by reference TRBV18 and TRBJ2-2, is NAGVMQNPRHLVRRRGQEARLRCSPMKGHSHVYWYRQLPEEGLKFMVYLQKENIIDESGMPKERFSAEFPKEGPSILRIQQVVRGDSAAYFCASSPSGELFFGEGSRLTVL.

This clone was seen a handful of times. The rearrangement links TRBV5-1 to TRBJ1-6, with D uncertain. CDR1 is SGHRS and CDR2 is YFSETQ in the germline V gene. Trimming removed 0 bases from V and 7 bases from J, with 8 bases in between. The CDR3 has 14 residues. The CDR3 loop reads CASSLEQSNSPLHF. The CDR3 DNA sequence: TGCGCCAGCAGCTTGGAACAGAGCAATTCACCCCTCCACTTT.

V gene TRBV4-1 combines with J gene TRBJ1-2, with D tentatively TRBD1 (5 bases). This CDR3 contains 18 residues. The germline V gene has CDR1 MGHRA and CDR2 YSYEKL. V lost 7 bases to trimming and J lost 0 bases, with 24 bases between them. CDR3 nucleotide sequence: TGCGCCAGCACCGCAAAGCCCTCAACAGGCATCACTAACTATGGCTACACCTTC. This codes for CASTAKPSTGITNYGYTF.

V gene TRBV3-1 (or the pseudogene TRBV3-2) combines with J gene TRBJ2-5; perhaps TRBD1 as D (6 bases). Trimming stripped 4 bases from V and 5 bases from J, with 8 bases between. The CDR3 sequence is 12 residues long. Germline CDR1 and CDR2: LGHDT and YNNKEL (reference sequence). The CDR3 loop is CASSLTGETQYF. The CDR3 DNA reads as TGTGCCAGCAGCCTTACAGGGGAGACCCAGTACTTC.

This clone was found once. V is TRBV5-5 and J is TRBJ1-4; D might be TRBD1 (5 bases). V lost 0 bases and J 0 bases, leaving 12 bases between the germline ends. This CDR3 contains 17 residues. CDR1 and CDR2 (germline): SGHKS, YYEKEE (reference sequence). CDR3 DNA: TGTGCCAGCAGCTTGGCCGTCGGGGGGGCAACTAATGAAAAACTGTTTTTT. Residues: CASSLAVGGATNEKLFF.

V usage is TRBV2 and J usage is TRBJ2-5; weak D call: TRBD2 (6 bases). V lost 5 bases and J lost 2, with 15 bases in between. The length of the CDR3 is 15 residues. The germline V gene encodes CDR1 SNHLY and CDR2 FYNNEI. The CDR3 loop is CASSPRWTTQETQYF. The CDR3, as DNA: TGTGCCAGCAGTCCCCGATGGACTACACAAGAGACCCAGTACTTC.

The V call is TRBV28, the J call TRBJ1-5, with 8 bases matching TRBD1. V was pared by 11 bases and J by 4 bases, with 7 bases of the junction left unmatched. The germline CDR1 and CDR2 sequences are MDHEN and SYDVKM. This CDR3 is built from 13 residues. The CDR3 loop is CAGRTGTNQPQHF. DNA for the CDR3: TGTGCCGGACGGACAGGGACTAATCAGCCCCAGCATTTT.

The CDR3 DNA reads as TGTGCCTGGAGTGTACGATTCGGGTCAGGGAATCAGCCCCAGCATTTT. Translating gives CAWSVRFGSGNQPQHF. The chain recombines TRBV30 with TRBJ1-5; D is possibly TRBD1 (5 bases). Germline-derived CDR1 and CDR2 are GTSNPN and SVGIG (reference sequence). This CDR3 has 16 amino acids. Trimming left V 0 bases short and J 4 bases short, with 16 bases between. Full variable domain (rest looked up from reference TRBV30 and TRBJ1-5): SQTIHQWPATLVQPVGSPLSLECTVEGTSNPNLYWYRQAAGRGLQLLFYSVGIGQISSEVPQNLSASRPQDRQFILSSKKLLLSDSGFYLCAWSVRFGSGNQPQHFGDGTRLSIL.

The chain is built from TRBV25-1 and TRBJ2-3, with a weak D call TRBD1 (6 bases). Trimming removed 6 bases at V and 1 base at J, with 14 bases between. The CDR3 runs 15 residues. The germline V gene has CDR1 MGHDK and CDR2 SYGVNS. CDR3 nucleotides: TGTGCCAGCAGCCAGAGGGACACGGGCACAGATACGCAGTATTTT. Protein: CASSQRDTGTDTQYF.

The V call is TRBV6-2 or TRBV6-3, the J call TRBJ2-1; no reliable D call. This CDR3 is built from 16 residues. Germline V gives CDR1 MNHEY, CDR2 SVGEGT. Trimming left V 2 bases short and J 2 bases short, with 13 bases between. DNA for the CDR3: TGTGCCAGCAGTTACCTCCGAGTAGCAGCCTACAATGAGCAGTTCTTC. Amino acids: CASSYLRVAAYNEQFF.

V gene TRBV4-1 combines with J gene TRBJ2-5; TRBD1 matches at 7 bases. V lost 0 bases to trimming and J lost 1 base; unmatched junction nucleotides: 5. The CDR3 runs 16 residues. Per germline, CDR1 MGHRA and CDR2 YSYEKL. The CDR3 loop reads CASSQDKAGGQETQYF. The CDR3 DNA reads TGCGCCAGCAGCCAAGATAAAGCAGGGGGCCAAGAGACCCAGTACTTC.

This clone has only one observation. The chain has TRBV2 and TRBJ2-1, with 8 bases that match TRBD2. Germline loops: CDR1 SNHLY, CDR2 FYNNEI. CDR3 length: 14 amino acids. V lost 3 bases to trimming and J lost 2 bases; unmatched junction nucleotides: 0. CDR3 amino acids: CASSERGAYNEQFF. For the CDR3, the DNA is TGTGCCAGCAGTGAGCGGGGGGCCTACAATGAGCAGTTCTTC.

This clone has just a few counts. The CDR3 spells CASSIDIGRGQPQHF. DNA of the CDR3: TGTGCCAGTAGTATAGATATCGGCAGGGGTCAGCCCCAGCATTTT. The chain uses TRBV19 and TRBJ1-5; D is possibly TRBD1 (6 bases). The CDR3 covers 15 residues. Germline values: CDR1 LNHDA, CDR2 SQIVND (reference sequence). Trimming removed 0 bases from V and 6 bases from J, with 12 bases in between.

This clone showed up just a few times. This chain links TRBV18 with TRBJ1-3; possibly TRBD1 for D (6 bases). The length of the CDR3 is 15 residues. Germline loops: CDR1 KGHSH, CDR2 LQKENI. Trimming left V 0 bases short and J 0 bases short, with 6 bases between. CDR3 protein: CASSPPGHSGNTIYF. The CDR3, as DNA: TGTGCCAGCTCACCACCGGGACACTCTGGAAACACCATATATTTT. Combining the CDR3 with reference TRBV18 and TRBJ1-3 gives the whole variable domain NAGVMQNPRHLVRRRGQEARLRCSPMKGHSHVYWYRQLPEEGLKFMVYLQKENIIDESGMPKERFSAEFPKEGPSILRIQQVVRGDSAAYFCASSPPGHSGNTIYFGEGSWLTVV.

The V call is TRBV7-9, the J call TRBJ2-5, with TRBD1 matching 10 bases. Germline V lookup: CDR1 SEHNR, CDR2 FQNEAQ (reference sequence). The CDR3 spans 16 residues. J lost 1 base, V lost 7 bases, and 9 bases had no gene match. Here the CDR3 DNA reads TGTGCCAGCAACACTTGGGACAGGGGAGGCCAAGAGACCCAGTACTTC. Its protein is CASNTWDRGGQETQYF.

The rearrangement links TRBV11-3 to TRBJ2-1; TRBD2 is a possible D gene (6 bases). Germline lookup yields CDR1 SGHNT and CDR2 YENEEA. Between the trimmed V and J ends, which lost 8 bases and 4 bases, there was a span of 24 bases. The CDR3 sequence is 17 residues long. CDR3 nucleotides: TGTGCCAGCTCGGAGGGAGAGGGGAAGGGTACTTACAATGAGCAGTTCTTC. Amino acid sequence: CASSEGEGKGTYNEQFF. Looking up the rest from reference TRBV11-3 and TRBJ2-1 gives the full variable domain: EAGVVQSPRYKIIEKKQPVAFWCNPISGHNTLYWYLQNLGQGPELLIRYENEEAVDDSQLPKDRFSAERLKGVDSTLKIQPAELGDSAVYLCASSEGEGKGTYNEQFFGPGTRLTVL.

The rearrangement joins TRBV28 to TRBJ2-1; TRBD1 matches at 10 bases. The CDR3 has 16 residues. Per germline, CDR1 MDHEN and CDR2 SYDVKM. V shed 5 bases, J shed 5 bases, and the junction held 9 bases outside the gene matches. CDR3 protein: CASSTTGGAWDNEQFF. DNA for the CDR3: TGTGCCAGCAGTACGACAGGGGGCGCTTGGGACAATGAGCAGTTCTTC.

The chain recombines TRBV5-4 with TRBJ2-3; possibly TRBD1 for D (5 bases). Trimming took off 7 bases at V and 2 bases at J, with 14 bases between the two ends. The germline gives CDR1 SGHNT, CDR2 YYREEE (reference sequence). The CDR3 length is 14 residues. The CDR3 DNA reads as TGTGCCAGCCAGATGACAGCTGACACAGATACGCAGTATTTT. This encodes CASQMTADTDTQYF.

The chain carries TRBV7-9 and TRBJ2-2; no clear D gene. The germline V gene has CDR1 SEHNR and CDR2 FQNEAQ (reference sequence). Trimming stripped 7 bases from V and 2 bases from J, with 5 bases between. This CDR3 has 12 amino acids. CDR3 in amino acids: CASTPNTGELFF. CDR3 DNA sequence: TGTGCCAGCACCCCAAACACCGGGGAGCTGTTTTTT.

The chain has TRBV3-1 (or the pseudogene TRBV3-2) and TRBJ2-2; maybe TRBD1 (5 bases). CDR1 and CDR2 (germline): LGHDT, YNNKEL (reference sequence). Trimming pared 0 bases from V and 0 bases from J, leaving 14 bases between. The CDR3 totals 18 residues. The CDR3 protein is CASSQDILQGTNTGELFF. CDR3 DNA sequence: TGTGCCAGCAGCCAAGATATATTGCAGGGCACGAACACCGGGGAGCTGTTTTTT.

V is TRBV13 and J is TRBJ1-1, with D hard to call. The CDR3 totals 16 residues. CDR1 and CDR2 from the germline V gene are PRHDT and FYEKMQ (reference sequence). V lost 4 bases and J lost 1, with 16 bases in between. CDR3 residues: CASSSLGAGKNTEAFF. CDR3 in DNA: TGTGCCAGCAGCTCCCTTGGTGCGGGGAAGAACACTGAAGCTTTCTTT.

The CDR3, as DNA: TGTGCCAGCAGCTTAGCGGCGAGCACAGATACGCAGTATTTT. It is translated as CASSLAASTDTQYF. The V call is TRBV6-5, the J call TRBJ2-3; maybe TRBD2 (6 bases). There are 14 residues in the CDR3. Germline-derived CDR1 and CDR2 are MNHEY and SVGAGI. Trimming shortened V by 6 bases and J by 0 bases, and 10 bases separated the two germline ends.

The chain couples TRBV15 to TRBJ1-1; no reliable D call. From germline, CDR1 is LNHNV and CDR2 YYDKDF (reference sequence). Trimming stripped 1 base from V and 1 base from J, with 10 bases between. The CDR3 runs 15 residues. CDR3 sequence: CATSRGGLGNTEAFF. Here the CDR3 DNA reads TGTGCCACCAGCAGAGGAGGCTTGGGGAACACTGAAGCTTTCTTT.